A selection of T cell receptor beta chains follows, all from one sample in a study of T cell changes during pregnancy in multiple sclerosis. Only in-frame clones appear in the TCRdb table, and some are missing; sequencing was by immunoSEQ multiplex PCR. The sample has about 51,000 clones; 93% are singletons. The material sequenced was peripheral blood, taken in the second trimester of pregnancy. These receptor sequences come from a female donor with multiple sclerosis, enrolled in a pregnancy study. Both conserved end residues are part of each CDR3. A D gene is named only where the DNA matches it firmly. Part of the rows lack a size; the others show once, few, many or a class for expanded clones.

j_call	clone_size	d_call	v_call	cdr3_aa	cdr3_nt
TRBJ2-3	few	.	TRBV27	CASSPLGGGRTDTQYF	TGTGCCAGCAGTCCTCTGGGGGGTGGCCGCACAGATACGCAGTATTTT
TRBJ2-1	.	.	TRBV19	CASSMWAISSYNEQFF	TGTGCCAGTAGTATGTGGGCGATAAGCTCCTACAATGAGCAGTTCTTC
TRBJ2-7	.	TRBD2	TRBV27	CASSTGLAGARHEQYF	TGTGCCAGCAGTACTGGACTAGCGGGAGCCCGTCACGAGCAGTACTTC
TRBJ2-5	.	TRBD2	TRBV11-3	CASSSGLAPYQETQYF	TGTGCCAGCAGCTCTGGACTAGCGCCGTACCAAGAGACCCAGTACTTC
TRBJ1-4	.	.	TRBV18	CASSSGLLEKLFF	TGTGCCAGCTCATCAGGGTTGTTGGAAAAACTGTTTTTT
TRBJ1-2	.	.	TRBV7-2	CASSTPGVGSYGYTF	TGTGCCAGCAGCACCCCCGGGGTTGGGAGCTATGGCTACACCTTC
TRBJ1-2	.	.	TRBV28	CASSLQTFYGYTF	TGTGCCAGCAGTTTACAGACTTTCTATGGCTACACCTTC
TRBJ1-2	.	TRBD1	TRBV29-1	CSVGQGEVYGYTF	TGCAGCGTTGGCCAGGGGGAGGTCTATGGCTACACCTTC
TRBJ2-2	.	.	TRBV19	CATTNTGELFF	TGTGCCACTACCAACACCGGGGAGCTGTTTTTT
TRBJ2-3	.	.	TRBV10-2	CASRRRGADTQYF	TGCGCCAGCCGCAGGAGGGGAGCAGATACGCAGTATTTT
TRBJ1-2	.	TRBD1	TRBV7-6	CASSSTGGDGYTF	TGTGCCAGCAGCTCCACAGGGGGGGATGGCTACACCTTC
TRBJ2-7	once	TRBD2	TRBV6-1	CASSETLAGPYEQYF	TGTGCCAGCAGTGAGACTCTAGCGGGACCCTACGAGCAGTACTTC
TRBJ2-5	.	.	TRBV4-3	CASSQDGSYLGDETQYF	TGCGCCAGCAGCCAAGACGGGTCCTACCTAGGGGATGAGACCCAGTACTTC
TRBJ1-5	.	.	TRBV7-2	CASSFSSGVSLSNQPQHF	TGTGCCAGCAGCTTTTCGTCAGGGGTGTCCTTAAGCAATCAGCCCCAGCATTTT
TRBJ2-7	.	.	TRBV7-2	CASSLDRDSYEQYF	TGTGCCAGCAGCTTAGACAGGGACTCCTACGAGCAGTACTTC
TRBJ2-7	.	.	TRBV5-5	CASSLAYEQYF	TGTGCCAGCAGCTTGGCTTACGAGCAGTACTTC
TRBJ2-1	.	TRBD1	TRBV29-1	CSVEKRQGAYNEQFF	TGCAGCGTTGAAAAACGACAGGGGGCTTACAATGAGCAGTTCTTC
TRBJ2-3	.	.	TRBV21-1	CASSTRGLAGADTQYF	TGTGCCAGCAGCACAAGGGGTCTAGCGGGAGCAGATACGCAGTATTTT
TRBJ2-1	.	TRBD2	TRBV7-2	CASSSSLPSGSPYNEQFF	TGTGCCAGCAGCTCCTCTCTCCCTAGCGGGAGTCCCTACAATGAGCAGTTCTTC
TRBJ2-1	.	.	TRBV7-6	CASSLGVMRDSYNEQFF	TGTGCCAGCAGCTTAGGAGTCATGCGGGACTCCTACAATGAGCAGTTCTTC
TRBJ2-7	.	TRBD2	TRBV6-1	CASSEETSGSYEQYF	TGTGCCAGCAGTGAAGAAACTAGCGGTTCCTACGAGCAGTACTTC
TRBJ1-5	.	.	TRBV28	CASSSGRQPQHF	TGTGCCAGCAGTTCAGGGCGTCAGCCCCAGCATTTT
TRBJ2-1	.	TRBD2	TRBV5-1	CASRAIAGGPDNEQFF	TGCGCCAGCAGAGCTATAGCGGGAGGGCCCGACAATGAGCAGTTCTTC
TRBJ2-1	once	.	TRBV9	CASSASQGPNEQFF	TGTGCCAGCAGCGCTAGCCAGGGGCCCAATGAGCAGTTCTTC
TRBJ1-1	.	TRBD1	TRBV18	CASSLGQGGGTEAFF	TGTGCCAGCTCCCTTGGACAGGGGGGGGGCACTGAAGCTTTCTTT
TRBJ2-5	.	.	TRBV9	CASSGRDDEETQYF	TGTGCCAGCAGCGGGAGAGACGACGAGGAGACCCAGTACTTC
TRBJ2-1	.	.	TRBV19	CASSIVSTVGRNEQFF	TGTGCCAGTAGTATAGTAAGCACGGTTGGGAGAAATGAGCAGTTCTTC
TRBJ1-4	.	.	TRBV6-6	CASSRGTGPNEKLFF	TGTGCCAGCAGCCGGGGGACGGGCCCTAATGAAAAACTGTTTTTT
TRBJ2-7	.	.	TRBV7-2	CASSSLSYEQYF	TGTGCCAGCAGCTCCCTCTCCTACGAGCAGTACTTC
TRBJ1-1	.	.	TRBV7-9	CASSLVGNTEAFF	TGTGCCAGCAGCTTAGTCGGGAACACTGAAGCTTTCTTT
TRBJ2-1	.	.	TRBV6-6	CASSPNENNEQFF	TGTGCCAGCAGCCCTAATGAAAACAATGAGCAGTTCTTC
TRBJ2-1	.	TRBD2	TRBV2	CASSVQREVNEQFF	TGTGCCAGCAGTGTGCAGCGGGAGGTTAATGAGCAGTTCTTC
TRBJ2-3	.	.	TRBV7-2	CASSLGASTADTQYF	TGTGCCAGCAGCTTAGGGGCTAGCACCGCAGATACGCAGTATTTT
TRBJ2-1	once	TRBD2	TRBV7-2	CASSLFNHLAGGDHEQFF	TGTGCCAGCAGCTTATTCAATCATTTAGCGGGAGGGGACCATGAGCAGTTCTTC
TRBJ2-3	.	TRBD1	TRBV6-5	CASSSTGSTDTQYF	TGTGCCAGCAGTTCGACAGGGAGCACAGATACGCAGTATTTT
TRBJ1-1	few	.	TRBV19	CASRPGGGTEAFF	TGTGCCAGTCGGCCCGGGGGTGGCACTGAAGCTTTCTTT
TRBJ2-5	.	.	TRBV5-1	CASSLARGGAQETQYF	TGCGCCAGCAGCTTGGCCAGAGGGGGGGCCCAAGAGACCCAGTACTTC
TRBJ2-3	.	TRBD2	TRBV19	CASSMNSGSFNTQYF	TGTGCCAGTAGTATGAATAGCGGGAGTTTTAATACGCAGTATTTT
TRBJ2-5	.	.	TRBV6-5	CASSPTVQETQYF	TGTGCCAGCAGTCCGACAGTCCAAGAGACCCAGTACTTC
TRBJ2-7	.	TRBD2	TRBV5-1	CASSLVAGEGYEQYF	TGCGCCAGCAGCCTAGTAGCGGGAGAGGGCTACGAGCAGTACTTC
TRBJ1-3	.	.	TRBV7-6	CASSPSSGNTIYF	TGTGCCAGCAGCCCGTCCTCGGGAAACACCATATATTTT
TRBJ1-4	.	TRBD1	TRBV4-1	CASSQGGREPATNEKLFF	TGCGCCAGCAGTCAAGGGGGCAGGGAACCCGCAACTAATGAAAAACTGTTTTTT